Below, 22 T cell receptor beta chains from the same sample are listed, as sequenced in a study of shared clonotypes between healthy human individuals (TCRdb year 2020). Library generation was performed with the immunoSEQ multiplex PCR assay. TCRdb re-hosts the immuneACCESS table, in-frame sequences only. Its copies lack some clones; in the studies checked, an unresolved V gene accounts for under half of them, and the cause for the rest is not known. This sample lists approximately 330,000 clones; about 70% were detected once. The ten largest clones capture more than 9% of the sample. Specimen: memory CD4+ T cells sorted from blood. The intended sense of this specimen's cell subset or site label: CD45RA-negative fraction. Every receptor here comes from a man aged 25 to 45 in good health.

The V gene is TRBV19, the J gene TRBJ1-3; no clear D. The V and J ends lost 6 bases and 3 bases respectively, with 18 bases between them. Germline values: CDR1 LNHDA, CDR2 SQIVND (reference sequence). The CDR3 has 16 amino acids. CDR3 region: CASRDRKDKDGNTIYF. The CDR3 DNA follows: TGTGCCAGTAGAGACCGGAAGGATAAAGATGGAAACACCATATATTTT.

This clone has a single count. V usage is TRBV7-2 and J usage is TRBJ1-1; D unclear. This CDR3 has 13 residues. The V gene's germline CDR1 is SGHTA and CDR2 FQGNSA. Deletions cut 1 base from V and 0 bases from J, with 3 bases between. CDR3 sequence reads: CASSLEMNTEAFF. In DNA, the CDR3 is TGTGCCAGCAGCTTAGAGATGAACACTGAAGCTTTCTTT.

This chain uses TRBV6-1 with TRBJ2-5; 10 bases fit TRBD2. The V gene's germline CDR1 is MNHNS and CDR2 SASEGT. The J segment lost 11 bases and the V segment lost 5 bases, leaving 5 bases of the junction unmatched. CDR3 length equals 12 residues. The CDR3 DNA follows: TGTGCCAGCAGTTTTCTAGCGGGAGAGCAGTACTTC. Amino acids: CASSFLAGEQYF.

This clone was detected many times. The chain employs TRBV6-4 and TRBJ2-2; 7 bases line up with TRBD2. From germline, CDR1 is MRHNA and CDR2 SNTAGT. The V and J ends lost 2 bases and 5 bases, in that order; junction bases with no gene match: 8. The CDR3 has 16 residues. CDR3 loop: CASSDAGLGQTGELFF. CDR3 in DNA: TGTGCCAGCAGTGACGCAGGACTAGGCCAGACCGGGGAGCTGTTTTTT.

This sequence joins TRBV9 and TRBJ1-5; perhaps TRBD1 as D (6 bases). The V and J ends lost 0 bases and 4 bases respectively, with 11 bases between them. This CDR3 comprises 15 residues. Germline V gives CDR1 SGDLS, CDR2 YYNGEE. The CDR3 DNA follows: TGTGCCAGCAGCGTAGATGGGGGGGCAAATCAGCCCCAGCATTTT. Translation gives CASSVDGGANQPQHF.

J is TRBJ1-1 and V is TRBV5-1; no firm D call. The CDR3 consists of 14 residues. The germline V and J ends were trimmed by 7 bases and 6 bases, with 19 bases remaining between them. CDR1 is SGHRS, CDR2 YFSETQ, per germline. The CDR3 reads CASGSVRGRAEAFF. The CDR3 coding sequence is TGCGCCAGCGGGAGTGTTCGAGGGAGGGCTGAAGCTTTCTTT. The complete variable domain, with remaining parts taken from reference TRBV5-1 and TRBJ1-1, reads KAGVTQTPRYLIKTRGQQVTLSCSPISGHRSVSWYQQTPGQGLQFLFEYFSETQRNKGNFPGRFSGRQFSNSRSEMNVSTLELGDSALYLCASGSVRGRAEAFFGQGTRLTVV.

This rearrangement joins TRBV5-6 to TRBJ2-3; 9 bases map to TRBD1. There are 16 residues in the CDR3. The J segment lost 8 bases and the V segment lost 3 bases, leaving 13 bases of the junction unmatched. Looked up from germline, CDR1 is SGHDT and CDR2 is YYEEEE. This chain's CDR3 is CASSSLIQGAWGTQYF. The CDR3 bases are TGTGCCAGCAGCTCGCTGATACAGGGGGCTTGGGGTACGCAGTATTTT.

The DNA for the CDR3 is TGTGCCATCAGTTCGACAGGGACGGACGGCTACACCTTC. Protein: CAISSTGTDGYTF. The chain couples TRBV10-3 to TRBJ1-2; TRBD1 agrees at 7 bases. V dropped 5 bases and J dropped 8; count of bases not matched to a gene: 8. Germline CDR1 ENHRY, CDR2 SYGVKD. The CDR3 runs 13 residues.

CDR3 sequence: CAISEFGTGNTEAFF. The CDR3 region has the DNA TGTGCCATCAGTGAGTTTGGGACCGGGAACACTGAAGCTTTCTTT. The chain has TRBV10-3 and TRBJ1-1; maybe TRBD1 (5 bases). V lost 1 base and J lost 1, with 10 bases in between. The CDR3 sequence is 15 residues long. CDR1 and CDR2 (germline): ENHRY, SYGVKD.

On this clone: A single base separates this from a much larger clone, so it may be a read error. The chain combines TRBV5-4 with TRBJ2-1, with D unclear. The length of the CDR3 is 15 residues. Germline CDR1 is SGHNT and CDR2 is YYREEE (reference sequence). The V gene lost 5 bases and the J gene lost 7 bases, with 19 bases spanning the gap. The CDR3 sequence is CASSSLSTIRNEQFF. As DNA, the CDR3 is TGTGCCAGCAGTTCGCTTTCTACTATTAGGAATGAGCAGTTCTTC.

This clone was picked up one time. The chain joins TRBV19 to TRBJ2-2; TRBD1 matches 7 bases. The V gene end was trimmed by 1 base and the J gene end by 6 bases; junction bases not matched to a gene: 11. The CDR3 has 17 amino acids. The germline V gene encodes CDR1 LNHDA and CDR2 SQIVND (reference sequence). The CDR3 bases are TGTGCCAGTAGTATAGGGGCTCCGGGGCAGGGGGCCGGGGAGCTGTTTTTT. Its translation: CASSIGAPGQGAGELFF.

V is TRBV5-1 and J is TRBJ1-1, with TRBD1 as a possible D gene (5 bases). Germline V gives CDR1 SGHRS, CDR2 YFSETQ. V lost 0 bases and J 4 bases, leaving 16 bases between the germline ends. The CDR3 length is 16 residues. The CDR3 spells CASSLGSGRGGTEAFF. The DNA for the CDR3 is TGCGCCAGCAGCTTGGGCTCGGGGCGGGGCGGCACTGAAGCTTTCTTT. Variable domain in full (rest from reference TRBV5-1 and TRBJ1-1): KAGVTQTPRYLIKTRGQQVTLSCSPISGHRSVSWYQQTPGQGLQFLFEYFSETQRNKGNFPGRFSGRQFSNSRSEMNVSTLELGDSALYLCASSLGSGRGGTEAFFGQGTRLTVV.

The V gene is TRBV7-2, the J gene TRBJ2-7; tentative D call: TRBD2 (6 bases). The CDR3 loop spans 14 amino acids. The V end was cut by 3 bases, the J end by 3 bases, with 12 bases between. Germline V lookup: CDR1 SGHTA, CDR2 FQGNSA. CDR3 sequence reads: CASSFNSAGYEQYF. In nucleotides, the CDR3 is TGTGCCAGCAGCTTTAATTCAGCGGGCTACGAGCAGTACTTC.

The V call is TRBV6-4, the J call TRBJ1-2; possible D gene TRBD1, 6 bases. CDR1 and CDR2 (germline): MRHNA, SNTAGT. This CDR3 region has 16 residues. Trimming took off 0 bases at V and 6 bases at J, with 17 bases between the two ends. In DNA form, the CDR3 reads TGTGCCAGCAGTGACTCGTTGGGGGCCCCTAAAGATGGCTACACCTTC. Its translation is CASSDSLGAPKDGYTF.

This sequence joins TRBV9 and TRBJ2-4, with a possible D match to TRBD1 (5 bases). This CDR3 region has 17 residues. Trimming took off 4 bases at V and 0 bases at J, with 17 bases between the two ends. Germline-derived CDR1 and CDR2 are SGDLS and YYNGEE. The CDR3 is CASSPEKRQGAKNIQYF. CDR3 nucleotide sequence: TGTGCCAGCAGCCCCGAGAAGAGGCAGGGAGCCAAAAACATTCAGTACTTC.

This chain joins TRBV27 and TRBJ1-4, with D uncertain. The CDR3 has 17 residues. Trimming took 3 bases from V and 0 from J, leaving 14 bases between them. Germline CDR1 reads MNHEY; CDR2 reads SMNVEV (reference sequence). The CDR3 loop reads CASSLKYPGATNEKLFF. As DNA, the CDR3 is TGTGCCAGCAGTTTGAAGTATCCGGGTGCAACTAATGAAAAACTGTTTTTT.

The chain uses TRBV7-2 and TRBJ2-7, with D perhaps assigned TRBD1 or TRBD2 (5 bases each). This CDR3 is 15 amino acids long. Trimming removed 4 bases at V and 1 base at J, with 14 bases between. The germline V gene has CDR1 SGHTA and CDR2 FQGNSA. The CDR3 region has the DNA TGTGCCAGCAGCTCTGTGAAGGGACCTTCCTACGAGCAGTACTTC. Translated: CASSSVKGPSYEQYF.

V is TRBV4-1 and J is TRBJ2-7, with TRBD2 identical over 12 bases. The CDR3 spans 15 residues. The trim removed 0 bases at V and 5 bases at J, leaving 2 bases unmatched. CDR1 is MGHRA and CDR2 is YSYEKL in the germline V gene. In DNA form, the CDR3 reads TGCGCCAGCAGCCAAGAGCTAGCGGGAGGGGACGAGCAGTACTTC. This codes for CASSQELAGGDEQYF.

This clone appeared a single time. This chain connects TRBV7-9 to TRBJ2-5; TRBD1 matches 8 bases. This CDR3 is built from 14 residues. V was pared by 4 bases and J by 2 bases, with 3 bases of the junction left unmatched. Per the germline V gene, CDR1 is SEHNR and CDR2 is FQNEAQ (reference sequence). The CDR3 DNA reads as TGTGCCAGCAGCTCAGGGACAGGTCAAGAGACCCAGTACTTC. This gives the protein CASSSGTGQETQYF.

The sample holds one count of this clone. One base separates it from a far larger clone, so it is likely a read error. Other DNA sequences of this sample code for an identical CDR3. The chain's CDR3 is CSVRTGYEQYF. The CDR3 DNA is TGCAGCGTTAGGACAGGCTACGAGCAGTACTTT. This chain connects TRBV29-1 to TRBJ2-7; the match to TRBD1 covers 7 bases. CDR3 length: 11 residues. Germline V gene lookup returns CDR1 SQVTM and CDR2 ANQGSEA.

This clone was found a few times. The chain has TRBV6-1 and TRBJ1-4; the D is unclear. Germline CDR1 MNHNS, CDR2 SASEGT. Trimming shortened V by 0 bases and J by 0 bases, and 8 bases separated the two germline ends. The CDR3 consists of 16 residues. DNA of the CDR3: TGTGCCAGCAGTGAAGCAGGAATTACAACTAATGAAAAACTGTTTTTT. The encoded protein is CASSEAGITTNEKLFF.

V is TRBV19 and J is TRBJ2-1, with TRBD1 matching 7 bases. CDR1 is LNHDA and CDR2 is SQIVND in the germline V gene (reference sequence). V shed 4 bases, J shed 7 bases, and the junction held 10 bases outside the gene matches. The CDR3 spans 15 residues. This chain's CDR3 is CASSTRDSRENEQFF. The CDR3 DNA reads as TGTGCCAGTAGTACGAGGGACAGCAGAGAAAATGAGCAGTTCTTC.